The text below deals with one TCR beta chain. This sample stems from a study of CD8 T cells in Susac syndrome. It was with random hexamers that roughly 0.5 to 1 ug RNA was reverse transcribed. Using its own MiXCR run on the immunoSEQ multiplex PCR reads, TCRdb lists one record per CDR3 protein. The repertoire has 200,000 to 300,000 distinct CDR3 sequences, almost 97% of them found once; the top ten carry roughly 0.1%. The TCR originated in a human donor with Susac syndrome. Sequencing used CD4+ T cells from PBMCs.

CDR3: CASSSGTGNNEQFF. Here the CDR3 DNA reads TGTGCCAGCAGCTCGGGGACAGGAAACAATGAGCAGTTCTTC. The J gene is TRBJ2-1, the V gene TRBV28, with 8 bases that match TRBD1. The CDR3 has 14 amino acids. Germline CDR1 reads MDHEN; CDR2 reads SYDVKM. After removal of 6 bases from V and 5 bases from J, the junction contained 6 bases not matched to a gene.